The clone carrying this T cell receptor beta chain was seen at least ten times. This sample is part of a study of T-cell reconstitution after alpha-beta-depleted transplantation in children. Preparation of the TCRbeta library was carried out with unique molecular identifiers. One entry per CDR3 protein, called by TCRdb with MiXCR from the PCR reads. The sample holds 330,000 or so distinct CDR3 sequences, over 9% seen once. In germline, CDR1 is SGHTA, CDR2 FQGTGA. V lost 2 bases and J 0 bases, leaving 11 bases between the germline ends. The CDR3 contains 15 residues. The sequence came from a boy less than two years old with acute myeloid leukemia, due to receive a stem cell transplant. Sequenced here: PBMCs, sampled before TCRalphabeta/CD19-depleted stem cell transplant. This rearrangement joins TRBV7-3 to TRBJ2-7, with D tentatively TRBD1 or TRBD2 (5 bases each). CDR3 sequence: CASSLGTSSSYEQYF. For the CDR3, the DNA is TGTGCCAGCAGCTTAGGGACGTCCAGCTCCTACGAGCAGTACTTC.